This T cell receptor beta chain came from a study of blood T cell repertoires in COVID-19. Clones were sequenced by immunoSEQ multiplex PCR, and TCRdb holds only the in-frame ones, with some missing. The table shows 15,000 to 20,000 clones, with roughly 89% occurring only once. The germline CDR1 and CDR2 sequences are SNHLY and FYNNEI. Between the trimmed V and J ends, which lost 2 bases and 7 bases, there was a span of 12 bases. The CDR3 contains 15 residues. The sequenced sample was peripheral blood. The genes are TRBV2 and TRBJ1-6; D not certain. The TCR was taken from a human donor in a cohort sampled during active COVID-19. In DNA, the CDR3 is TGTGCCAGCAGTGAATGGGCAGGAGGAAATTCACCCCTCCACTTT. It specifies CASSEWAGGNSPLHF.